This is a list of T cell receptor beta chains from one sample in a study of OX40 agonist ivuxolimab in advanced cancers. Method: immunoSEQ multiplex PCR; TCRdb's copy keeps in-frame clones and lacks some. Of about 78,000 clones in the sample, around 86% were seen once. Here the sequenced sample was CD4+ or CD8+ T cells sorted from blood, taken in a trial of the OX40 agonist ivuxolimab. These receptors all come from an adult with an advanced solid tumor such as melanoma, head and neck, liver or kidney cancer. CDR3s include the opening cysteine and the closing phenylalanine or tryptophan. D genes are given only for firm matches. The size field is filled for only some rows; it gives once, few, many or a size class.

CDR3 protein: CASSVGRYSTDTQYF; CDR3 DNA: TGTGCCAGCAGCGTCGGACGATATAGCACAGATACGCAGTATTTT; clone size: .; CDR3 length: 15; D gene: .; J gene: TRBJ2-3; V gene: TRBV6-1
CDR3 protein: CASSADTTGNTIYF; CDR3 DNA: TGTGCCAGCTCAGCCGACACCACTGGAAACACCATATATTTT; clone size: .; CDR3 length: 14; D gene: .; J gene: TRBJ1-3; V gene: TRBV18
CDR3 protein: CASVPGGDVNEQFF; CDR3 DNA: TGCGCCAGCGTCCCTGGGGGAGATGTGAATGAGCAGTTCTTC; clone size: .; CDR3 length: 14; D gene: .; J gene: TRBJ2-1; V gene: TRBV5-1
CDR3 protein: CASSPPVVGTGELFF; CDR3 DNA: TGTGCCAGCTCACCACCGGTTGTGGGCACCGGGGAGCTGTTTTTT; clone size: once; CDR3 length: 15; D gene: .; J gene: TRBJ2-2; V gene: TRBV18
CDR3 protein: CASSFQVPYEQYF; CDR3 DNA: TGTGCCAGCAGTTTTCAGGTACCCTACGAGCAGTACTTC; clone size: .; CDR3 length: 13; D gene: .; J gene: TRBJ2-7; V gene: TRBV28
CDR3 protein: CASSQQEKNTEAFF; CDR3 DNA: TGTGCCAGCAGTCAACAGGAGAAGAACACTGAAGCTTTCTTT; clone size: few; CDR3 length: 14; D gene: .; J gene: TRBJ1-1; V gene: TRBV2
CDR3 protein: CASERTGYNEQFF; CDR3 DNA: TGTGCCAGCGAAAGGACAGGTTACAATGAGCAGTTCTTC; clone size: .; CDR3 length: 13; D gene: TRBD1; J gene: TRBJ2-1; V gene: TRBV2
CDR3 protein: CASSPRLTYEQYF; CDR3 DNA: TGTGCCAGCAGCCCGAGGCTAACCTACGAGCAGTACTTC; clone size: .; CDR3 length: 13; D gene: .; J gene: TRBJ2-7; V gene: TRBV11-2
CDR3 protein: CASSVSLANEKLFF; CDR3 DNA: TGTGCCAGCAGTGTGTCTCTTGCTAATGAAAAACTGTTTTTT; clone size: once; CDR3 length: 14; D gene: .; J gene: TRBJ1-4; V gene: TRBV6-1
CDR3 protein: CASSPRGTGTIYEQYF; CDR3 DNA: TGTGCCAGCAGTCCACGAGGGACAGGGACCATCTACGAGCAGTACTTC; clone size: .; CDR3 length: 16; D gene: TRBD1; J gene: TRBJ2-7; V gene: TRBV27
CDR3 protein: CAVGTPSTDTQYF; CDR3 DNA: TGTGCCGTCGGGACACCAAGCACAGATACGCAGTATTTT; clone size: .; CDR3 length: 13; D gene: .; J gene: TRBJ2-3; V gene: TRBV7-9
CDR3 protein: CASSPRQGYYEQYF; CDR3 DNA: TGTGCCAGCAGTCCCCGACAGGGGTACTACGAGCAGTACTTC; clone size: .; CDR3 length: 14; D gene: TRBD1; J gene: TRBJ2-7; V gene: TRBV6-5
CDR3 protein: CASSQVSGVSYEQYF; CDR3 DNA: TGTGCCAGCAGCCAAGTTAGCGGGGTTTCCTACGAGCAGTACTTC; clone size: few; CDR3 length: 15; D gene: TRBD2; J gene: TRBJ2-7; V gene: TRBV4-2
CDR3 protein: CASSLRSGQGDSGNTIYF; CDR3 DNA: TGCGCCAGCAGCCTTCGAAGTGGACAGGGAGATTCTGGAAACACCATATATTTT; clone size: .; CDR3 length: 18; D gene: TRBD1; J gene: TRBJ1-3; V gene: TRBV4-1
CDR3 protein: CASSVGPGGLYEQYF; CDR3 DNA: TGTGCCAGCAGCGTAGGTCCAGGGGGCTTGTACGAGCAGTACTTC; clone size: .; CDR3 length: 15; D gene: TRBD1; J gene: TRBJ2-7; V gene: TRBV9
CDR3 protein: CASSQGISGGETQYF; CDR3 DNA: TGCGCCAGCAGCCAAGGAATATCGGGGGGGGAGACCCAGTACTTC; clone size: .; CDR3 length: 15; D gene: TRBD2; J gene: TRBJ2-5; V gene: TRBV4-1
CDR3 protein: CASRDAGTANTEAFF; CDR3 DNA: TGTGCCAGCAGAGACGCGGGGACAGCGAACACTGAAGCTTTCTTT; clone size: .; CDR3 length: 15; D gene: TRBD1; J gene: TRBJ1-1; V gene: TRBV6-6
CDR3 protein: CASRRKFEYGNIQYF; CDR3 DNA: TGTGCCAGCAGGCGAAAATTCGAATATGGGAACATTCAGTACTTC; clone size: .; CDR3 length: 15; D gene: .; J gene: TRBJ2-4; V gene: TRBV6-5
CDR3 protein: CASSWTVTYGYTF; CDR3 DNA: TGTGCCAGCAGCTGGACGGTTACTTATGGCTACACCTTC; clone size: .; CDR3 length: 13; D gene: .; J gene: TRBJ1-2; V gene: TRBV5-6
CDR3 protein: CASSKRTGLEAQYF; CDR3 DNA: TGTGCCAGCAGCAAACGGACGGGCTTAGAGGCCCAGTACTTC; clone size: .; CDR3 length: 14; D gene: .; J gene: TRBJ2-5; V gene: TRBV5-4
CDR3 protein: CASSQDPASKQYF; CDR3 DNA: TGTGCCAGCAGCCAAGATCCCGCTAGCAAACAGTACTTC; clone size: .; CDR3 length: 13; D gene: .; J gene: TRBJ2-5; V gene: TRBV14
CDR3 protein: CASSLAYSGNTIYF; CDR3 DNA: TGTGCCAGCAGCTTAGCTTACTCTGGAAACACCATATATTTT; clone size: .; CDR3 length: 14; D gene: .; J gene: TRBJ1-3; V gene: TRBV7-9
CDR3 protein: CASSEGQGGYGYTF; CDR3 DNA: TGTGCCAGCAGCGAGGGACAGGGGGGCTATGGCTACACCTTC; clone size: .; CDR3 length: 14; D gene: TRBD1; J gene: TRBJ1-2; V gene: TRBV7-9
CDR3 protein: CTRKTAAGYEQYF; CDR3 DNA: TGCACCAGAAAGACAGCGGCCGGCTACGAGCAGTACTTC; clone size: once; CDR3 length: 13; D gene: .; J gene: TRBJ2-7; V gene: TRBV1
CDR3 protein: CASSPGYLSSSYEQYF; CDR3 DNA: TGTGCCAGCAGCCCCGGGTATCTCTCTAGCTCCTACGAGCAGTACTTC; clone size: .; CDR3 length: 16; D gene: .; J gene: TRBJ2-7; V gene: TRBV7-2
CDR3 protein: CASSLSMTGYYGYTF; CDR3 DNA: TGTGCCAGCAGTTTATCTATGACAGGCTACTATGGCTACACCTTC; clone size: .; CDR3 length: 15; D gene: .; J gene: TRBJ1-2; V gene: TRBV27
CDR3 protein: CASSPVAFSGNTIYF; CDR3 DNA: TGTGCCAGCAGCCCCGTGGCCTTCTCTGGAAACACCATATATTTT; clone size: .; CDR3 length: 15; D gene: .; J gene: TRBJ1-3; V gene: TRBV7-9
CDR3 protein: CASSLADQEQFF; CDR3 DNA: TGTGCCAGCAGCTTAGCCGACCAAGAGCAGTTCTTC; clone size: .; CDR3 length: 12; D gene: .; J gene: TRBJ2-1; V gene: TRBV11-3
CDR3 protein: CASSSAGTDPRGQFF; CDR3 DNA: TGTGCCAGCAGCTCCGCCGGGACTGACCCTAGGGGGCAGTTCTTC; clone size: .; CDR3 length: 15; D gene: .; J gene: TRBJ2-1; V gene: TRBV7-2
CDR3 protein: CASSDRQAYEQFF; CDR3 DNA: TGTGCCAGTAGTGATCGACAGGCTTATGAGCAGTTCTTC; clone size: few; CDR3 length: 13; D gene: .; J gene: TRBJ2-1; V gene: TRBV19
CDR3 protein: CASSLSGTNEKLFF; CDR3 DNA: TGCGCCAGCAGCTTATCGGGAACTAATGAAAAACTGTTTTTT; clone size: once; CDR3 length: 14; D gene: .; J gene: TRBJ1-4; V gene: TRBV5-1
CDR3 protein: CASSLVASSYNEQFF; CDR3 DNA: TGTGCCAGCAGCTTGGTGGCAAGCAGCTACAATGAGCAGTTCTTC; clone size: .; CDR3 length: 15; D gene: .; J gene: TRBJ2-1; V gene: TRBV5-4
CDR3 protein: CASSHTRGVPYF; CDR3 DNA: TGCGCCAGCAGCCATACAAGGGGTGTCCCGTACTTC; clone size: .; CDR3 length: 12; D gene: .; J gene: TRBJ2-5; V gene: TRBV10-2
CDR3 protein: CASDRAGGDEQYF; CDR3 DNA: TGTGCCAGCGACCGGGCGGGGGGTGACGAGCAGTACTTC; clone size: .; CDR3 length: 13; D gene: TRBD2; J gene: TRBJ2-7; V gene: TRBV11-3
CDR3 protein: CASSKLGEKLFF; CDR3 DNA: TGTGCCAGCAGTAAACTCGGGGAAAAACTGTTTTTT; clone size: .; CDR3 length: 12; D gene: .; J gene: TRBJ1-4; V gene: TRBV6-5
CDR3 protein: CASSLQRPESGYTF; CDR3 DNA: TGTGCCAGCAGTCTACAGCGACCTGAATCTGGCTACACCTTC; clone size: .; CDR3 length: 14; D gene: .; J gene: TRBJ1-2; V gene: TRBV6-1
CDR3 protein: CASSLVGQGSGEQYF; CDR3 DNA: TGTGCCAGCAGCTTAGTGGGACAGGGGTCTGGCGAGCAGTACTTC; clone size: .; CDR3 length: 15; D gene: TRBD1; J gene: TRBJ2-7; V gene: TRBV7-8
CDR3 protein: CASRGSASSGNTIYF; CDR3 DNA: TGTGCCAGCAGGGGGTCAGCGAGCTCTGGAAACACCATATATTTT; clone size: .; CDR3 length: 15; D gene: .; J gene: TRBJ1-3; V gene: TRBV28
CDR3 protein: CASSLATGSSGANVLTF; CDR3 DNA: TGTGCCAGCAGCCTGGCGACAGGGTCCTCTGGGGCCAACGTCCTGACTTTC; clone size: .; CDR3 length: 17; D gene: TRBD1; J gene: TRBJ2-6; V gene: TRBV7-3
CDR3 protein: CASSYTVSGNTIYF; CDR3 DNA: TGTGCCAGCAGCTACACGGTCTCTGGAAACACCATATATTTT; clone size: .; CDR3 length: 14; D gene: .; J gene: TRBJ1-3; V gene: TRBV7-9
CDR3 protein: CASSHPSRDPGELFF; CDR3 DNA: TGTGCCAGCAGCCACCCCTCTAGAGACCCCGGGGAGCTGTTTTTT; clone size: .; CDR3 length: 15; D gene: .; J gene: TRBJ2-2; V gene: TRBV28
CDR3 protein: CSVLLGGGNTEAFF; CDR3 DNA: TGCAGCGTTTTACTTGGGGGGGGGAACACTGAAGCTTTCTTT; clone size: .; CDR3 length: 14; D gene: .; J gene: TRBJ1-1; V gene: TRBV29-1
CDR3 protein: CASSLRGGTDTQYF; CDR3 DNA: TGTGCCAGCAGCTTACGGGGTGGCACAGATACGCAGTATTTT; clone size: .; CDR3 length: 14; D gene: .; J gene: TRBJ2-3; V gene: TRBV7-9
CDR3 protein: CASSLGGIGGSAEQYF; CDR3 DNA: TGTGCCAGCAGCTTGGGTGGTATCGGCGGGAGTGCCGAGCAGTACTTC; clone size: once; CDR3 length: 16; D gene: TRBD2; J gene: TRBJ2-7; V gene: TRBV7-9
CDR3 protein: CSVTSGAGLYEQYF; CDR3 DNA: TGCAGCGTAACGTCCGGAGCGGGGCTCTACGAGCAGTACTTC; clone size: .; CDR3 length: 14; D gene: TRBD2; J gene: TRBJ2-7; V gene: TRBV29-1